The clone carrying this T cell receptor beta chain was observed once. Its matching antigen is unknown. This specimen comes from a study of OX40 agonist ivuxolimab in advanced cancers. Background on the study: Ivuxolimab, an agonist antibody against OX40 (CD134), was given to patients. Enrollees could have had prior anti-PD-1, anti-PD-L1 or anti-CTLA-4 therapy, which under 50% had received. Broader study findings: More expanded clones were found, on average, in CD8+ than in CD4+ T cells. Some of the nonresponding patients also showed low levels of normalized T-cell clonal expansion.

Measured with immunoSEQ multiplex PCR; TCRdb has only the in-frame clones, and not every one. This sample has some 52,000 clones, with roughly 94% found just once. Germline V gene data show CDR1 as SEHNR and CDR2 as FQNEAQ (reference sequence). CDR3 length: 11 amino acids. With 10 bases removed from V and 5 bases from J, the gap between germline ends came to 10 bases. This sequence was found in an adult with an advanced solid tumor such as melanoma, head and neck, liver or kidney cancer. This chain links TRBV7-9 with TRBJ2-3, with no clear D. The sample here was CD4+ or CD8+ T cells sorted from blood, taken in a trial of the OX40 agonist ivuxolimab. CDR3 sequence: CATTYLDTQYF. The CDR3 bases are TGTGCCACCACGTACCTAGATACGCAGTATTTT.